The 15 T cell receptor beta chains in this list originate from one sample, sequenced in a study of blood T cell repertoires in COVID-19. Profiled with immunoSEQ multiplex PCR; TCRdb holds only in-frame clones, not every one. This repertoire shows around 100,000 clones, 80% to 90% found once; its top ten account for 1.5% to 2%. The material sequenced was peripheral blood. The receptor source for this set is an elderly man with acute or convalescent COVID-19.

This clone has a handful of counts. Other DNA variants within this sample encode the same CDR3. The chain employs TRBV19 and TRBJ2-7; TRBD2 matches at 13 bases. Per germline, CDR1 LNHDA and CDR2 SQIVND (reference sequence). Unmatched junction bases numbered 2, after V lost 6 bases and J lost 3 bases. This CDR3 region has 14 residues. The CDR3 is CASSWTSGSYEQYF. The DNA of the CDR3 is TGTGCCAGTAGCTGGACTAGCGGGAGCTACGAGCAGTACTTC.

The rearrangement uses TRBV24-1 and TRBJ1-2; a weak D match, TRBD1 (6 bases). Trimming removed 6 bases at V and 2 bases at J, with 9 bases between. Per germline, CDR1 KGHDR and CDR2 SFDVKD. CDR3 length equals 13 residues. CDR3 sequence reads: CATSNRENYGYTF. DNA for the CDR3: TGTGCCACCAGTAACAGGGAAAACTATGGCTACACCTTC.

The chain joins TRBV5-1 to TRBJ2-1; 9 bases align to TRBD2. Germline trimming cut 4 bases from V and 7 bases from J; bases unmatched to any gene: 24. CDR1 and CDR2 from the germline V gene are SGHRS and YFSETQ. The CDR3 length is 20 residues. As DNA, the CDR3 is TGCGCCAGCAGCCCCCTCGGGGCTGGGGGAGATAGCGGGAGATATAATGAGCAGTTCTTC. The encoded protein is CASSPLGAGGDSGRYNEQFF.

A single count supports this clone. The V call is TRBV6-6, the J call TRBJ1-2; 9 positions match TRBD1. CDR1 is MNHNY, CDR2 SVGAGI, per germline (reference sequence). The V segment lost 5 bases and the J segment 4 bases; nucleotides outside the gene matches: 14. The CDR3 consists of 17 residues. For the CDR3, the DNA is TGTGCCAGCAGTCCCCCCGGGACAGGGATGATTAGCTATGGCTACACCTTC. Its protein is CASSPPGTGMISYGYTF.

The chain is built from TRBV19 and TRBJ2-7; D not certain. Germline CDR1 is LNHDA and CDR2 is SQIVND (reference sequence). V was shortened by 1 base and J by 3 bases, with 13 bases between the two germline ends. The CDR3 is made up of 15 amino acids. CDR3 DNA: TGTGCCAGTAGTATAGCCATGACTGTAGGCTACGAGCAGTACTTC. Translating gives CASSIAMTVGYEQYF.

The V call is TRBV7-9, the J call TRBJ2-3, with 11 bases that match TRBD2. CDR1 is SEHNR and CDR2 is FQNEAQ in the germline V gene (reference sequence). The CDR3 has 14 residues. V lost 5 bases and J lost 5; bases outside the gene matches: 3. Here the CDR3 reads CASSKLAGVDTQYF. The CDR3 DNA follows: TGTGCCAGCAGCAAACTAGCGGGAGTAGATACGCAGTATTTT.

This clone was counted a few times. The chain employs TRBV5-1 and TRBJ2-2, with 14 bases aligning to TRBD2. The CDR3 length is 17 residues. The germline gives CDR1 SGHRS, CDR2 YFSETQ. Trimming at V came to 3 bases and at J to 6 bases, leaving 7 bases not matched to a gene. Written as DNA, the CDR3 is TGCGCCAGCAGCTCCACCAAGGGACTAGCGGGAGCCGGGGAGCTGTTTTTT. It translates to CASSSTKGLAGAGELFF. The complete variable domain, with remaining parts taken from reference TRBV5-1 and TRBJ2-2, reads KAGVTQTPRYLIKTRGQQVTLSCSPISGHRSVSWYQQTPGQGLQFLFEYFSETQRNKGNFPGRFSGRQFSNSRSEMNVSTLELGDSALYLCASSSTKGLAGAGELFFGEGSRLTVL.

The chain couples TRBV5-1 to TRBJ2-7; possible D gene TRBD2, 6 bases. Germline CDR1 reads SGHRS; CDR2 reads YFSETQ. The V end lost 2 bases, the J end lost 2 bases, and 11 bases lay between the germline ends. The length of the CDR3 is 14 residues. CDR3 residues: CASSLNSGTYEQYF. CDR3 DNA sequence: TGCGCCAGCAGCTTAAATAGCGGCACCTACGAGCAGTACTTC.

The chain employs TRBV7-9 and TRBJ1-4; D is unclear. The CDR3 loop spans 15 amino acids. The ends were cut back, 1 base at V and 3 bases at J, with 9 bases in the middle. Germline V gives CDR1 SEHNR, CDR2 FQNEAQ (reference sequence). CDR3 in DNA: TGTGCCAGCAGCTTAGTCAGGTCCTCTAATGAAAAACTGTTTTTT. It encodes CASSLVRSSNEKLFF.

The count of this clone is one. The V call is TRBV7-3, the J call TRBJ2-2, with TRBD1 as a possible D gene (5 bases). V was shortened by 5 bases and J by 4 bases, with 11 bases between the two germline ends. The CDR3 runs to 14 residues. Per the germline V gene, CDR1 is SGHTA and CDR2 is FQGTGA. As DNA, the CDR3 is TGTGCCAGCAGCCCCAGGACAACCACCGGGGAGCTGTTTTTT. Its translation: CASSPRTTTGELFF. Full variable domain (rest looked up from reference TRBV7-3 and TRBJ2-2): GAGVSQTPSNKVTEKGKYVELRCDPISGHTALYWYRQSLGQGPEFLIYFQGTGAADDSGLPNDRFFAVRPEGSVSTLKIQRTERGDSAVYLCASSPRTTTGELFFGEGSRLTVL.

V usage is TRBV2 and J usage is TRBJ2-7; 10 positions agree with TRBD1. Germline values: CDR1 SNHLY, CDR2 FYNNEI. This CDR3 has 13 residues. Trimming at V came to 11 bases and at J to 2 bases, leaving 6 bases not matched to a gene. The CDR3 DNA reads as TGTGCCGGACGGACAGGGGGGACCTACGAGCAGTACTTC. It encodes CAGRTGGTYEQYF.

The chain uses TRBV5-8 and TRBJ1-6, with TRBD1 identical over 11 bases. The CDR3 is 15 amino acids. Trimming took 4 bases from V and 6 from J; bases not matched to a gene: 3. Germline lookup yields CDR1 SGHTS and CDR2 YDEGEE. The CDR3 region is CASSLGTGGNSPLHF. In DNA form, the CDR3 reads TGTGCCAGCAGCCTGGGGACAGGGGGTAATTCACCCCTCCACTTT.

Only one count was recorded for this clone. The CDR3: CSASASPGLAGLTDTQYF. The DNA of the CDR3 is TGCAGTGCTAGTGCCTCTCCGGGACTAGCGGGACTCACAGATACGCAGTATTTT. The chain couples TRBV20-1 to TRBJ2-3; 13 nucleotides align to TRBD2. CDR1 DFQATT and CDR2 SNEGSKA come from the germline V gene (reference sequence). J gave up 2 bases and V 3 bases, and 11 bases lay outside the gene matches. CDR3 size: 18 residues.

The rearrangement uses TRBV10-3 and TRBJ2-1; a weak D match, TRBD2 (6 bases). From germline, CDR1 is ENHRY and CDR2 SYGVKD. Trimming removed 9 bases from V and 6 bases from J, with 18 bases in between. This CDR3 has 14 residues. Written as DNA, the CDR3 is TGTGCCATTACGGCTTCGGGAGCTGTCAATGAGCAGTTCTTC. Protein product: CAITASGAVNEQFF.

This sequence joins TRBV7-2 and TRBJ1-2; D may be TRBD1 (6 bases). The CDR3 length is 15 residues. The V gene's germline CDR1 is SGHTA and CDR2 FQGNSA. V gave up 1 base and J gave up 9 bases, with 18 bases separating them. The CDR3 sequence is CASSLVRDTYQSYTF. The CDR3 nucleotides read TGTGCCAGCAGCTTAGTTAGGGACACCTATCAAAGCTACACCTTC.